Listed here is a single T cell receptor (beta chain). What antigen it recognizes has not been identified. Base qualities are missing; no much larger clone stands one base away. The collaborating institutions used their own protocols to collect whole blood in K2EDTA tubes. Collaborator samples were shipped for TCRbeta analysis as frozen whole blood, isolated PBMCs, or DNA extracted from either sample type. These data belong to a study of blood T cell repertoires in COVID-19 (dated by TCRdb to about 2020). Study-wide context: Samples from collaborators originated in the United States, Italy and Spain and spanned both the acute and convalescent phases of COVID-19. Where HLA class I and class II types were available, the types were taken from metadata supplied by the sample provider, not from assay-based typing. Deeply sampled blood TCRbeta repertoires from subjects exposed to, actively infected with, or recovered from COVID-19 were included in the dataset. The material from the prospective study consisted of cDNA or gDNA derived from T cells, B-cell-depleted T cells, or PBMCs. The repertoires were made available in a free public database intended to serve as a resource for research on the immune response to SARS-CoV-2. The samples were drawn from the first 160 participants of the ongoing ImmuneRACE study and from some 1,300 subjects provided by 6 global collaborators. Sample metadata almost always included a de-identified subject ID, COVID-19 status, age in years and sex.

TCRbeta CDR3 regions were amplified from genomic DNA by means of the immunoSEQ Assay, a bias-controlled multiplex PCR. The published analysis was carried out like this. Nucleated cell counts per sample were estimated from amplification of reference gene primers within the assay. Sequence reads were collapsed and filtered to measure the absolute abundance of every unique TCRbeta CDR3 rearrangement. For each sample, productive Simpson clonality was calculated as the square root of Simpson's diversity index over productive rearrangements. The immuneACCESS repertoire file appears here via TCRdb, limited to in-frame rearrangements. These files lack a portion of the clones; in checked studies, under half of the deficit traces to unresolved V genes, and the cause of the others is not known. V and J calls and clone size are given by that table; D and trimming were obtained from the DNA. The sample contains 200,000 to 250,000 clones, 86% of them found a single time. In total, the top ten clones hold nearly 4.5% of the sample.

Via the germline V gene, CDR1 is SGHRS and CDR2 YFSETQ. The trim is 0 bases for V and 6 bases for J, with a gap of 9 bases between the germline ends. The CDR3 has 13 amino acids, counting the end cysteine and phenylalanine. Only the CDR3 part of the read is kept: 39 bases, read in frame from the first base. Broader findings and caveats from the paper: Clinical and demographic metadata were provided uncurated, with the amount varying by source and participant.

Sequencing was done on a sample of peripheral blood. This receptor was taken from a man aged 50-60 years with acute or convalescent COVID-19. Rearrangement joined TRBV5-1 to TRBJ1-2; possibly the D gene is TRBD1, per 5 matching bases. The CDR3 region has the sequence CASSLAGGNGYTF. The DNA sequence reads TGCGCCAGCAGCTTGGCCGGGGGGAATGGCTACACCTTC.